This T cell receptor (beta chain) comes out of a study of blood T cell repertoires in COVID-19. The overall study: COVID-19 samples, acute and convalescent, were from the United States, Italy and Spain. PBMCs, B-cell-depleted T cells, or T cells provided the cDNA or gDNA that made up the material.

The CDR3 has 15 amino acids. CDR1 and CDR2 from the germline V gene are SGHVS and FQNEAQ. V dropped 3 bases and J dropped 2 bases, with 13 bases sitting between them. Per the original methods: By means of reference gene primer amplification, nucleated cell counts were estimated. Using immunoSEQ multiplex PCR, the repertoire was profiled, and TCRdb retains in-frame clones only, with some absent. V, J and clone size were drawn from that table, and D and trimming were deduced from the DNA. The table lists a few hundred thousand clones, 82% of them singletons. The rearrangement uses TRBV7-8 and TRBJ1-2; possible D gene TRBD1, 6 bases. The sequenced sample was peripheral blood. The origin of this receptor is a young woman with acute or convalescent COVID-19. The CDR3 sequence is CASSFPGQGNYGYTF. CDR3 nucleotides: TGTGCCAGCAGCTTTCCGGGACAAGGAAACTATGGCTACACCTTC.